This is a list of T cell receptor beta chains from one sample in a study of cytomegalovirus exposure and HLA in healthy donors. This table comes from immunoSEQ multiplex PCR, and its TCRdb copy is limited to in-frame clones, with some not included. The sample has about 160,000 clones; about 85% are singletons. The source material was PBMCs. The receptor set was obtained from a male donor in good health and CMV-seropositive. Both conserved end residues are part of each CDR3. Fields, in order: V gene, J gene, D gene, CDR3 length, clone size, CDR3 protein, CDR3 DNA. D genes are given only for firm matches. Only some rows state a clone size, as once, few, many or a class for expanded clones.

TRBV6-5,TRBJ2-5,-,16,once,CASSYLRTKGGETQYF,TGTGCCAGCAGTTACTTACGGACTAAGGGGGGGGAGACCCAGTACTTC
TRBV29-1,TRBJ2-3,TRBD2,15,-,CSVESSGSRTDTQYF,TGCAGCGTTGAGAGCAGCGGGAGTAGGACAGATACGCAGTATTTT
TRBV25-1,TRBJ1-2,-,14,-,CASNPAGDNYGYTF,TGTGCCAGCAATCCTGCGGGAGATAACTATGGCTACACCTTC
TRBV9,TRBJ2-2,-,12,-,CASSANTGELFF,TGTGCCAGCAGCGCTAACACCGGGGAGCTGTTTTTT
TRBV29-1,TRBJ2-1,TRBD2,14,-,CSVVGTSAYNEQFF,TGCAGCGTTGTAGGGACTAGCGCTTACAATGAGCAGTTCTTC
TRBV6-5,TRBJ2-7,TRBD1,14,-,CASSGDRFSYEQYF,TGTGCCAGCAGCGGGGACAGATTCTCCTACGAGCAGTACTTC
TRBV11-3,TRBJ2-5,TRBD2,16,-,CASSYRTSGISETQYF,TGTGCCAGCAGCTACCGGACTAGCGGGATCTCAGAGACCCAGTACTTC
TRBV5-5,TRBJ1-5,-,15,few,CASSQEGAGSQPQHF,TGTGCCAGCAGCCAAGAGGGTGCGGGTAGTCAGCCCCAGCATTTT
TRBV29-1,TRBJ2-7,TRBD2,13,-,CSVELRENYEQYF,TGCAGCGTTGAGTTGCGGGAGAACTACGAGCAGTACTTC
TRBV13,TRBJ1-1,-,13,few,CASSVRANTEAFF,TGTGCCAGCAGCGTCAGGGCGAACACTGAAGCTTTCTTT
TRBV7-9,TRBJ2-7,TRBD2,17,few,CASSPGTSGRALDEQYF,TGTGCCAGCAGCCCGGGGACTAGCGGGAGGGCCCTCGACGAGCAGTACTTC
TRBV6-5,TRBJ1-2,-,11,-,CASGKGGRYTF,TGTGCCAGCGGGAAGGGAGGTCGCTACACCTTC
TRBV7-2,TRBJ2-3,TRBD2,15,-,CASSSGGRGTDTQYF,TGTGCCAGCAGCTCCGGCGGGAGGGGGACAGATACGCAGTATTTT
TRBV2,TRBJ1-1,TRBD1,14,-,CASSGTGGFTEAFF,TGTGCCAGCAGTGGGACAGGGGGCTTCACTGAAGCTTTCTTT
TRBV18,TRBJ2-3,-,14,-,CASSPPGGTDTQYF,TGTGCCAGCTCACCGCCGGGGGGCACAGATACGCAGTATTTT
TRBV19,TRBJ1-5,-,17,-,CASSIPAGGSSNQPQHF,TGTGCCAGTAGTATCCCGGCGGGGGGGTCGAGCAATCAGCCCCAGCATTTT
TRBV10-3,TRBJ2-7,TRBD1,14,-,CAISLRQGTDEQYF,TGTGCCATCAGCCTAAGACAGGGGACGGACGAGCAGTACTTC
TRBV4-3,TRBJ2-3,-,16,-,CASSQEKVGARHTQYF,TGCGCCAGCAGCCAAGAAAAGGTGGGGGCGAGGCATACGCAGTATTTT
TRBV4-2,TRBJ2-7,-,15,-,CASSQGSGVSYEQYF,TGTGCCAGCAGCCAAGGTTCGGGGGTCTCCTACGAGCAGTACTTC
TRBV18,TRBJ2-1,TRBD2,16,once,CASSPDLAGEYNEQFF,TGTGCCAGCTCACCGGACCTAGCGGGAGAGTACAATGAGCAGTTCTTC
TRBV19,TRBJ1-2,-,14,-,CASSRGGLNYGYTF,TGTGCCAGTAGTAGAGGTGGTCTTAACTATGGCTACACCTTC
TRBV19,TRBJ1-6,TRBD1,15,-,CASSPGTAVNSPLHF,TGTGCCAGTAGTCCTGGGACAGCGGTTAATTCACCCCTCCACTTT
TRBV10-3,TRBJ2-7,TRBD2,15,once,CAHRASGRGSDEQYF,TGTGCCCACAGGGCTAGCGGGAGGGGTTCGGACGAGCAGTACTTC
TRBV27,TRBJ1-1,-,14,-,CASSPHAGYTEAFF,TGTGCCAGCAGTCCGCATGCAGGGTACACTGAAGCTTTCTTT